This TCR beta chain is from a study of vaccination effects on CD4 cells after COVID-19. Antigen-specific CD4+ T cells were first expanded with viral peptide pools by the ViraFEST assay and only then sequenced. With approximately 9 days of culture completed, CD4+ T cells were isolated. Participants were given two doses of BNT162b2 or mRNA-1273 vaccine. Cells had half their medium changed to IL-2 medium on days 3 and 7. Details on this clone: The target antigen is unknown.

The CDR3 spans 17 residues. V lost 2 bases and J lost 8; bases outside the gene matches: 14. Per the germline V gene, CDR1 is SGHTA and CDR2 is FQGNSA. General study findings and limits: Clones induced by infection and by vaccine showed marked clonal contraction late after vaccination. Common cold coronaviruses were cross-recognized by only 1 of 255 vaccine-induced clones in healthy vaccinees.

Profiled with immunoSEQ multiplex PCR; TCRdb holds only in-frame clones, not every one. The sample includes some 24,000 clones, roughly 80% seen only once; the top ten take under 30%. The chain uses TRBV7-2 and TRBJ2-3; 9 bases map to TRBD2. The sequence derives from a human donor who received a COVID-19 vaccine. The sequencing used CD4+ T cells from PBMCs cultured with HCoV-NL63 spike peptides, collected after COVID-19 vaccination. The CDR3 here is CASSLFWLAGTTSTQYF. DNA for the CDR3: TGTGCCAGCAGCTTATTCTGGCTAGCGGGGACCACGAGTACGCAGTATTTT.